This T cell receptor (beta chain) was profiled in a study of early stage breast cancer tumors. Sequencing was performed with immunoSEQ multiplex PCR; in TCRdb, only in-frame clones are kept and a portion is missing. The sample records tens of thousands of clones, over 70% being singletons. The CDR3 is 14 residues long. V was trimmed by 5 bases and J by 0 bases, leaving 9 bases between them. Germline-derived CDR1 and CDR2 are SNHLY and FYNNEI. This clonotype was obtained from a person younger than 45 with breast cancer. This rearrangement joins TRBV2 to TRBJ2-3, with D possibly being TRBD2 (6 bases). The specimen sequenced was breast tumor tissue. CDR3 protein: CASSLATSTDTQYF. The CDR3 nucleotides are TGTGCCAGCAGTCTAGCGACCAGCACAGATACGCAGTATTTT.